The next 31 T cell receptor beta chains were all read from a single sample in a study of T cells after yellow fever vaccination (dated by TCRdb to about 2019). The sample's treatment or condition label is to be understood as: live attenuated yellow fever vaccine strain. The library was built by means of 5' RACE. Sequencing took place on an Illumina NovaSeq 6000. TCRdb reprocessed the public reads (quality trimming at Q25 with fastp, clone calling with MiXCR) and kept in-frame beta chains. Identical CDR3 proteins give one entry, which carries the most common genes and DNA. Recorded for this sample are some 250,000 distinct CDR3 sequences; approximately 3.8% of them occurred a single time. Under 20% of the sample is held by the ten biggest clonotypes. Specimen: PBMCs, collected 15 days after the yellow fever booster vaccination. These receptors came from a man aged 18 to 30 who received the YFV17D yellow fever vaccine.

The table lists this clonotype with many counts. The chain employs TRBV4-3 and TRBJ1-4; D possibly corresponds to TRBD1 (5 bases). Trimming took 1 base from V and 6 from J, leaving 9 bases between them. The CDR3 has 14 residues. The germline CDR1 and CDR2 sequences are LGHNA and YSLEER. The CDR3 is CASSQGGTDEKLFF. Written as DNA, the CDR3 is TGCGCCAGCAGCCAAGGGGGGACGGATGAAAAACTGTTTTTT.

The table lists this clonotype with many counts. This chain joins TRBV5-1 and TRBJ2-5; 7 nucleotides match TRBD1. V gave up 3 bases and J gave up 1 base; unmatched junction bases: 9. Looked up from germline, CDR1 is SGHRS and CDR2 is YFSETQ. CDR3 length: 16 amino acids. In DNA, the CDR3 is TGCGCCAGCAGCTGGAGGACAGGTGGAATCCAAGAGACCCAGTACTTC. The encoded protein is CASSWRTGGIQETQYF.

This clonotype has ten or more counts. This rearrangement joins TRBV5-1 to TRBJ2-1; D may match TRBD1 or TRBD2 (5 bases each). The CDR3 loop spans 14 amino acids. Trimming cost V 6 bases and J 2 bases, with 12 bases left between them. Per germline, CDR1 SGHRS and CDR2 YFSETQ. The CDR3 sequence is CASTGAGPYNEQFF. DNA for the CDR3: TGCGCCAGCACCGGGGCGGGTCCCTACAATGAGCAGTTCTTC.

In this sample, this clonotype turned up a few times. The chain combines TRBV7-9 with TRBJ2-7; D is undetermined. From germline, CDR1 is SEHNR and CDR2 FQNEAQ (reference sequence). V lost 5 bases and J 3 bases, leaving 11 bases between the germline ends. The CDR3 has 13 amino acids. CDR3 sequence (DNA): TGTGCCAGCAGCCCGTCGCTGATCTACGAGCAGTACGTC. Translation: CASSPSLIYEQYV.

Many counts were recorded for this clonotype. This chain links TRBV20-1 with TRBJ1-6, with D possibly TRBD1 on 6 matching bases. CDR3 size: 14 residues. Germline-derived CDR1 and CDR2 are DFQATT and SNEGSKA (reference sequence). V gave up 5 bases and J gave up 7 bases, with 15 bases separating them. CDR3 residues: CSAASGGSNSPLHF. The CDR3 DNA follows: TGCAGTGCTGCGTCGGGGGGCTCCAATTCACCCCTCCACTTT.

This clonotype was seen ten or more times. J is TRBJ2-3 and V is TRBV2; D ambiguous. This CDR3 spans 14 amino acids. Germline V gene sequence: CDR1 SNHLY, CDR2 FYNNEI. V lost 3 bases and J 5 bases, leaving 12 bases between the germline ends. The CDR3 protein is CASSDRSPVDTQYF. The CDR3 DNA reads as TGTGCCAGCAGTGACAGATCGCCGGTAGATACGCAGTATTTT.

This clonotype was recorded many times. This sequence joins TRBV29-1 and TRBJ2-7; possibly TRBD1 or TRBD2 for D (5 bases each). CDR1 and CDR2 (germline): SQVTM, ANQGSEA. The V and J ends lost 6 bases and 3 bases respectively, with 18 bases between them. This CDR3 comprises 14 residues. CDR3 DNA: TGCAGCGTCGAGTCCGGGATTAGGGGCTACGAGCAGTACTTC. Protein product: CSVESGIRGYEQYF.

This clonotype came up many times. The rearrangement links TRBV20-1 to TRBJ1-5, with TRBD1 as a possible D gene (6 bases). Germline V gene sequence: CDR1 DFQATT, CDR2 SNEGSKA (reference sequence). The CDR3 has 14 amino acids. With 6 bases removed from V and 4 bases from J, the gap between germline ends came to 16 bases. CDR3 amino acids: CSAIGGIGNQPQHF. In DNA, the CDR3 is TGCAGTGCGATAGGGGGGATAGGGAATCAGCCCCAGCATTTT.

Many counts were recorded for this clonotype. The rearrangement joins TRBV5-6 to TRBJ2-7; 7 bases agree with TRBD1. Losses at the gene ends were 3 bases for V and 4 bases for J; bases not matched to a gene: 19. Germline assignment: CDR1 SGHDT and CDR2 YYEEEE. The CDR3 has 18 residues. CDR3 protein: CASSSRHHRGVRLYEQYF. CDR3 DNA: TGTGCCAGCAGCTCGAGACACCACAGGGGCGTTAGGCTTTACGAGCAGTACTTC.

This clonotype was detected ten times or more. The CDR3 region has the DNA TGTGCCAGCAGCAAAAGTAGGCTCTCCTACAATGAGCAGTTCTTC. This translates into CASSKSRLSYNEQFF. The chain has TRBV21-1 and TRBJ2-1. TRBV21-1 is termed a pseudogene. This CDR3 has 15 amino acids.

Many counts were recorded for this clonotype. The V and J genes are TRBV7-3 and TRBJ2-7; D remains unclear. With 1 base removed from V and 3 bases from J, the gap between germline ends came to 7 bases. Germline-derived CDR1 and CDR2 are SGHTA and FQGTGA. The CDR3 covers 13 residues. The CDR3 sequence is CASSLKSLYEQYV. The DNA for the CDR3 is TGTGCCAGCAGCTTAAAGTCCCTCTACGAGCAGTACGTC.

This clonotype was seen a handful of times. The rearrangement joins TRBV7-2 to TRBJ1-1; 8 nucleotides match TRBD1. V lost 2 bases and J lost 2; bases outside the gene matches: 16. This CDR3 contains 19 residues. The V gene's germline CDR1 is SGHTA and CDR2 FQGNSA. The CDR3 reads CASSLMARGQRGINTEAFF. CDR3 DNA sequence: TGTGCCAGCAGCTTAATGGCCAGGGGGCAGCGTGGGATCAACACTGAAGCTTTCTTT. Complete variable domain (other parts from reference TRBV7-2 and TRBJ1-1): GAGVSQSPSNKVTEKGKDVELRCDPISGHTALYWYRQSLGQGLEFLIYFQGNSAPDKSGLPSDRFSAERTGGSVSTLTIQRTQQEDSAVYLCASSLMARGQRGINTEAFFGQGTRLTVV.

This clonotype was found many times. The chain uses TRBV7-3 and TRBJ2-3, with TRBD1 as a possible D gene (6 bases). Trimming left V 5 bases short and J 1 base short, with 13 bases between. Germline CDR1 reads SGHTA; CDR2 reads FQGTGA. The CDR3 covers 15 residues. The CDR3 DNA is TGTGCCAGCAGCCCTAGTAGACAGGGCACAGATACGCAGTATTTT. This sequence encodes CASSPSRQGTDTQYF. Full variable domain (rest looked up from reference TRBV7-3 and TRBJ2-3): GAGVSQTPSNKVTEKGKYVELRCDPISGHTALYWYRQSLGQGPEFLIYFQGTGAADDSGLPNDRFFAVRPEGSVSTLKIQRTERGDSAVYLCASSPSRQGTDTQYFGPGTRLTVL.

This clonotype was counted at least ten times. The rearrangement links TRBV15 to TRBJ1-6; possibly TRBD1 for D (6 bases). Trimming pared 0 bases from V and 7 bases from J, leaving 13 bases between. Germline loops: CDR1 LNHNV, CDR2 YYDKDF (reference sequence). This CDR3 has 16 residues. The CDR3, as DNA: TGTGCCACCAGCAGAGATGATTGGGGACAAAATTCACCCCTCCACTTT. Translation: CATSRDDWGQNSPLHF.

This clonotype was counted many times. The chain employs TRBV5-1 and TRBJ2-3; 8 nucleotides agree with TRBD1. Unmatched junction bases numbered 11, after V lost 4 bases and J lost 1 base. The CDR3 is made up of 17 amino acids. The germline V gene encodes CDR1 SGHRS and CDR2 YFSETQ. The CDR3 DNA sequence: TGCGCCAGCAGCCTCACCCCGGACAGGGAGGGCACAGATACGCAGTATTTT. Residues: CASSLTPDREGTDTQYF. The full variable domain, completed using reference TRBV5-1 and TRBJ2-3, is KAGVTQTPRYLIKTRGQQVTLSCSPISGHRSVSWYQQTPGQGLQFLFEYFSETQRNKGNFPGRFSGRQFSNSRSEMNVSTLELGDSALYLCASSLTPDREGTDTQYFGPGTRLTVL.

Ten or more counts support this clonotype. This chain joins TRBV12-3 or TRBV12-4 and TRBJ2-5, with TRBD2 as a possible D gene (5 bases). The CDR3 totals 18 residues. V was cut by 5 bases and J by 0 bases, with 22 bases left in between. CDR3 sequence (DNA): TGTGCCAGCAGTCCCCCATCCTACGCGGGTTACGACCAAGAGACCCAGTACTTC. Translation gives CASSPPSYAGYDQETQYF.

This clonotype was observed at least ten times. The chain carries TRBV4-1 and TRBJ2-4; 9 bases match TRBD1. Looked up from germline, CDR1 is MGHRA and CDR2 is YSYEKL. The CDR3 has 15 residues. V lost 3 bases to trimming and J lost 7 bases; unmatched junction nucleotides: 7. CDR3 nucleotide sequence: TGCGCCAGCAGCCACTGGACAGGGGAATCGAACATTCAGTACTTC. Translated: CASSHWTGESNIQYF.

At least ten counts were recorded for this clonotype. The rearrangement joins TRBV5-1 to TRBJ1-5, with D perhaps TRBD1 (5 bases). The CDR3 is made up of 16 amino acids. CDR1 SGHRS and CDR2 YFSETQ come from the germline V gene. Trimming stripped 2 bases from V and 5 bases from J, with 17 bases between. DNA of the CDR3: TGCGCCAGCAGCTTAGGGGAGTGGGGGGGTTATCAGCCCCAGCATTTT. Amino acid sequence: CASSLGEWGGYQPQHF.

This clonotype was counted at least ten times. The rearrangement links TRBV27 to TRBJ1-2, with D maybe TRBD1 (6 bases). The germline gives CDR1 MNHEY, CDR2 SMNVEV (reference sequence). Trimming pared 2 bases from V and 4 bases from J, leaving 11 bases between. The CDR3 length is 14 residues. This chain's CDR3 is CASSLLGQPYGYTF. DNA for the CDR3: TGTGCCAGCAGTTTACTTGGACAGCCCTATGGCTACACCTTC.

A few counts support this clonotype. The junction and the germline gene differ at one end; a read error may be behind it. This chain connects TRBV20-1 to TRBJ1-6; no reliable D call. The germline CDR1 and CDR2 sequences are DFQATT and SNEGSKA (reference sequence). The CDR3 consists of 14 residues. CDR3 bases: TGCAGTGCTAGGTTGCGACCCTACAATTCACCCCTCCACTTT. This encodes CSARLRPYNSPLHF.

This clonotype showed up many times. J is TRBJ1-1 and V is TRBV6-2 or TRBV6-3; D is unresolved. This CDR3 has 13 amino acids. Trimming shortened V by 6 bases and J by 1 base, and 9 bases separated the two germline ends. CDR1 MNHEY and CDR2 SVGEGT come from the germline V gene. In DNA, the CDR3 is TGTGCCAGCAGAGCTGGACGGAACACTGAAGCTTTCTTT. It codes for CASRAGRNTEAFF.

This clonotype was counted ten times or more. V gene TRBV20-1 combines with J gene TRBJ2-5; TRBD2 is a possible D gene (5 bases). V was cut by 7 bases and J by 0 bases, with 18 bases left in between. CDR1 DFQATT and CDR2 SNEGSKA come from the germline V gene (reference sequence). The CDR3 has 15 residues. The CDR3: CSVHRADRYQETQYF. CDR3 coding DNA: TGCAGTGTCCATCGAGCGGACCGGTACCAAGAGACCCAGTACTTC.

The table lists this clonotype with many counts. The chain is built from TRBV6-2 or TRBV6-3 and TRBJ1-6; no definite D call. The CDR3 runs 13 residues. Germline V lookup: CDR1 MNHEY, CDR2 SVGEGT. Trimming cost V 6 bases and J 9 bases, with 12 bases left between them. The CDR3 DNA is TGTGCCAGCAGGCCCCTGACTGGTTCACCCCTCCACTTT. It translates to CASRPLTGSPLHF.

The V call is TRBV12-1, the J call TRBJ1-1. TRBV12-1 is a recognized pseudogene. The CDR3 has 14 residues. The CDR3 region has the DNA TGCGCCAGCAGTCCCACAGTAGGGTTTACTGAAGCTTTCTTT. Translation: CASSPTVGFTEAFF.

This clonotype was seen repeatedly, ten times or more. The chain links TRBV5-1 to TRBJ2-7; D gene ambiguous. Germline V gene lookup returns CDR1 SGHRS and CDR2 YFSETQ. This CDR3 is 11 amino acids long. The DNA for the CDR3 is TGCGTCTTGGGCCAGGACTACGAGCAGTACGTC. As protein: CVLGQDYEQYV.

The table lists this clonotype with many counts. V usage is TRBV5-1 and J usage is TRBJ2-1; the match to TRBD2 covers 7 bases. Per the germline V gene, CDR1 is SGHRS and CDR2 is YFSETQ. J lost 8 bases, V lost 3 bases, and 5 bases had no gene match. The CDR3 totals 13 residues. This chain's CDR3 is CASSSEAGYEQFF. The CDR3 nucleotides read TGCGCCAGCAGCTCGGAAGCGGGGTATGAGCAGTTCTTC.

This clonotype has at least ten counts. This rearrangement joins TRBV6-2 or TRBV6-3 to TRBJ2-1; tentative D call: TRBD1 (5 bases). V gave up 6 bases and J gave up 5 bases, with 14 bases separating them. Germline V lookup: CDR1 MNHEY, CDR2 SVGEGT. The CDR3 contains 14 residues. CDR3 sequence reads: CASSPSGHNNEQFF. CDR3 in DNA: TGTGCCAGCAGCCCTTCCGGACACAACAATGAGCAGTTCTTC.

This clonotype was recorded many times. V is TRBV27 and J is TRBJ2-5; TRBD2 aligns across 9 bases. CDR3 length: 15 residues. The V and J ends lost 3 bases and 5 bases, in that order; junction bases with no gene match: 7. Per germline, CDR1 MNHEY and CDR2 SMNVEV (reference sequence). CDR3 loop: CASSLRSSGEETQYF. CDR3 DNA: TGTGCCAGCAGTTTGAGGTCTAGCGGGGAGGAGACCCAGTACTTC.

Ten or more counts support this clonotype. CDR3 nucleotide sequence: TGCGCCAGCAGCCAAGTTGGGACGACTAATGAAAAACTGTTTTTT. Protein: CASSQVGTTNEKLFF. This chain connects TRBV4-1 to TRBJ1-4; possibly TRBD1 for D (5 bases). CDR3 size: 15 residues. Deletions cut 1 base from V and 2 bases from J, with 8 bases between. In germline, CDR1 is MGHRA, CDR2 YSYEKL.

This clonotype has a count of ten or more. The chain links TRBV18 to TRBJ2-5; D remains ambiguous. V shed 3 bases and J shed 5 bases, with 4 bases lying between them. In germline, CDR1 is KGHSH, CDR2 LQKENI. The CDR3 runs to 11 residues. CDR3 in DNA: TGTGCCAGCTCACCTCGGGAGACCCAGTACTTC. Its translation: CASSPRETQYF.

This clonotype occurred many times. The chain combines TRBV7-2 with TRBJ1-2; the match to TRBD1 covers 7 bases. The V gene's germline CDR1 is SGHTA and CDR2 FQGNSA. Trimming removed 5 bases from V and 8 bases from J; junction bases left unmatched: 11. CDR3 size: 14 residues. CDR3 sequence reads: CASSPGTDGGGYTF. The CDR3 coding sequence is TGTGCCAGCAGCCCCGGGACAGATGGGGGCGGCTACACCTTC.